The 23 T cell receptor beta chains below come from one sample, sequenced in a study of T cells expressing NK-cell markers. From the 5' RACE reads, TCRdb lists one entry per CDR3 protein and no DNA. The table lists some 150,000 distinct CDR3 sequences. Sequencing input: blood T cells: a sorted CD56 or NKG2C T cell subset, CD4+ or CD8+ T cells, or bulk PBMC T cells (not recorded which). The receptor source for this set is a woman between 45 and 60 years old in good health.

The CDR3 protein is CSARLGTSVSGEQFF. The rearrangement links TRBV20-1 to TRBJ2-1; checking the TCRdb D call of TRBD2 is not possible without DNA. Germline CDR1 DFQATT, CDR2 SNEGSKA (reference sequence). The CDR3 is 15 amino acids.

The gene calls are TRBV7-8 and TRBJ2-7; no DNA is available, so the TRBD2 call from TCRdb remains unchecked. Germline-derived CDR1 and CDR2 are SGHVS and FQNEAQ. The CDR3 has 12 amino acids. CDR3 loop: CASVGEGSEQYF.

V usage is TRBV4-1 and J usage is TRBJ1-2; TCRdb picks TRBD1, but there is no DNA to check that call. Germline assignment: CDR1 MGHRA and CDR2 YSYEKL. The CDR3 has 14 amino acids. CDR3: CASSPGQGASGYTF.

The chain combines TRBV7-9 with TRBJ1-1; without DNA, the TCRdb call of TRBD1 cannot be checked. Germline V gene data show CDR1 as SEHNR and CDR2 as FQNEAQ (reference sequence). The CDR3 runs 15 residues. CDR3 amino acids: CASSLIQGLDTEAFF.

This CDR3 reads CSVVSGPNTGELFF. The chain links TRBV29-1 to TRBJ2-2; the TRBD1 assignment by TCRdb is unverifiable without DNA. CDR3 length: 14 residues. From germline, CDR1 is SQVTM and CDR2 ANQGSEA.

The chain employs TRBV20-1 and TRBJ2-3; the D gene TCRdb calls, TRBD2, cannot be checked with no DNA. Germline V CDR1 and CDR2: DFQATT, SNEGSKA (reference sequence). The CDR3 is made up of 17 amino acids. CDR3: CSATNSRTIPSTDTQYF.

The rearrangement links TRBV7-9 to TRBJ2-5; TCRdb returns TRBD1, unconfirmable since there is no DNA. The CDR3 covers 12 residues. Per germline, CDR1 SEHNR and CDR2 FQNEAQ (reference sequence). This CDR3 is CAINRDVETQYF.

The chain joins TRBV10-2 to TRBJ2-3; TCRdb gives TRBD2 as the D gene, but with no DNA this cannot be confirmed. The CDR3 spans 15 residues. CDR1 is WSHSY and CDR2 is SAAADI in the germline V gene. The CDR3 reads CASRESLAGRDTQYF.

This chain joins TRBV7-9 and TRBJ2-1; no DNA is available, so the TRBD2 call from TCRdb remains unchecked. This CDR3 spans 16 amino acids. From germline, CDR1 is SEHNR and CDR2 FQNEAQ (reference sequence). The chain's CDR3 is CASSPLELAGYNEQFF.

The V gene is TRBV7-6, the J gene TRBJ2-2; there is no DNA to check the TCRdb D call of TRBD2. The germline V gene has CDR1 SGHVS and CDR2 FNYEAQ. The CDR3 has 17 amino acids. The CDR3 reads CASSPQAGARGTGELFF.

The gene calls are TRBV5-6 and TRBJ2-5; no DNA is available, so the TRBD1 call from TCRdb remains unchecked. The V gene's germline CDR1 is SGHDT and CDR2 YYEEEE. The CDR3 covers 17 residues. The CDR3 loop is CASSADFTGEIQETQYF.

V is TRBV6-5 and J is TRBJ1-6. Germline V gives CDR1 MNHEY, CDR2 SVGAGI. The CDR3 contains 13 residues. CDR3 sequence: CASSSDYNSPLHF.

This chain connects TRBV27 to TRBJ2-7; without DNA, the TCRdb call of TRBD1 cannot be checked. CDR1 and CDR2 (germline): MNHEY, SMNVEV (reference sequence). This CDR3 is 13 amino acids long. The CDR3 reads CASQNGGGHEQYF.

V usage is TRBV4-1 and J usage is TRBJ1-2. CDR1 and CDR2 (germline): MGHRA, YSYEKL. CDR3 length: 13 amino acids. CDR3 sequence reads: CASSQGGYGGYTF.

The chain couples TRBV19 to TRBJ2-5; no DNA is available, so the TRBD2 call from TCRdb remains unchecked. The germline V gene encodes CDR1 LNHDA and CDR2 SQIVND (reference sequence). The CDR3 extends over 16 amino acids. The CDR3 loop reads CASSIDLAGVGETQYF. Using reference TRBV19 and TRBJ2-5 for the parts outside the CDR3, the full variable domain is DGGITQSPKYLFRKEGQNVTLSCEQNLNHDAMYWYRQDPGQGLRLIYYSQIVNDFQKGDIAEGYSVSREKKESFPLTVTSAQKNPTAFYLCASSIDLAGVGETQYFGPGTRLLVL.

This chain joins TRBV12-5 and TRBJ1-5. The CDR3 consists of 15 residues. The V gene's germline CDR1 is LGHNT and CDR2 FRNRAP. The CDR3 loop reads CASGSDSNIIQPQHF.

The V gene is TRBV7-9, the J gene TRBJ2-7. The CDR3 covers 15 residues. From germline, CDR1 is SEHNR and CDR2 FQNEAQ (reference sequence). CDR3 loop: CASSEALGMGNEQYF.

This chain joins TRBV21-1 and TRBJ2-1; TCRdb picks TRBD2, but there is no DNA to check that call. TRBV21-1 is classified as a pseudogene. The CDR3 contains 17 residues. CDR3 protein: CASNPEEAQSSYNEQFF.

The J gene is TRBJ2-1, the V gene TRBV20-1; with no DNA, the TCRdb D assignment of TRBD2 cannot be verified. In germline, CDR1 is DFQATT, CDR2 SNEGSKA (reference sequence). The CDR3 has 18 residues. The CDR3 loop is CSARPPGRKRERYNEQFF.

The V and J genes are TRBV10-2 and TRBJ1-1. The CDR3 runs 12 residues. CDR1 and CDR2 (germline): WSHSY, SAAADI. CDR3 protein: CASSESYTEAFF.

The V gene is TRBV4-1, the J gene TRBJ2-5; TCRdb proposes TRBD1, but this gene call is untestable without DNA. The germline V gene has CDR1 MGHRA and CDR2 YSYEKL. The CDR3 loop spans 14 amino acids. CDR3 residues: CASSQGDLQETQYF.

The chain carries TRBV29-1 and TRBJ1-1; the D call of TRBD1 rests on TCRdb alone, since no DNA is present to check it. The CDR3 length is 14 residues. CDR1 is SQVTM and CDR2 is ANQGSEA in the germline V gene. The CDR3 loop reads CSVIPGQGYTEAFF.

CDR3 protein: CASSPNDEQYF. V and J are TRBV7-9 and TRBJ2-7. Germline V lookup: CDR1 SEHNR, CDR2 FQNEAQ (reference sequence). The CDR3 spans 11 residues. Full variable domain (outside the CDR3, taken from reference TRBV7-9 and TRBJ2-7): DTGVSQNPRHKITKRGQNVTFRCDPISEHNRLYWYRQTLGQGPEFLTYFQNEAQLEKSRLLSDRFSAERPKGSFSTLEIQRTEQGDSAMYLCASSPNDEQYFGPGTRLTVT.